What follows describes a single T cell receptor (beta chain). Antigen specificity is unknown. These data are taken from a study of cytomegalovirus exposure and HLA in healthy donors. Study-level results: Some TCR beta chains (about 180 of them) were listed as cytomegalovirus-associated. A later analysis reportedly identified an Asian-associated ancestry cluster as carrying fewer N-insertions than the approximately 620-donor mean. In a later analysis, TCR association rates varied by HLA locus: DRB1 most, HLA-C fewest. There were some V segments, including TRBV6-2 and TRBV6-3, excluded as indistinguishable.

This PCR relied on a set of 60 Vbeta primers and 13 Jbeta primers. The table came from immunoSEQ multiplex PCR; TCRdb's copy has only in-frame clones and leaves some out. The data hold tens of thousands of clones, with approximately 63% observed a single time. V was pared by 3 bases and J by 6 bases, with 15 bases between. CDR1 and CDR2 from the germline V gene are SGHRS and YFSETQ. The CDR3 runs 14 residues. Source material: PBMCs. The chain links TRBV5-1 to TRBJ1-2, with D tentatively TRBD1 (6 bases). The source is a woman in her 30s in good health and CMV-seronegative. The CDR3, as DNA: TGCGCCAGCAGCTCAGGGGACGATAGGGATGGCTACACCTTC. It codes for CASSSGDDRDGYTF.